A single sample is the source of the 14 T cell receptor beta chains below, sequenced in a study of lymphopenia after photon versus proton radiotherapy. Assay: immunoSEQ multiplex PCR; the TCRdb copy retains only in-frame clones and omits some. The sample contains over 35,000 clones, around 86% of which appear only once. The material was peripheral blood, obtained from a patient treated with proton-based radiotherapy. The receptors come from a woman aged 70-85 years with pancreatic cancer.

The genes are TRBV11-2 and TRBJ2-1, with 7 bases identical to TRBD1. Germline loops: CDR1 SGHAT, CDR2 FQNNGV. CDR3 size: 15 residues. The ends lost 5 bases at V and 4 bases at J; junction bases unmatched: 8. DNA of the CDR3: TGTGCCAGCAGCCTAATTGACAGGGCGTACAATGAGCAGTTCTTC. Its translation is CASSLIDRAYNEQFF.

This chain links TRBV5-5 with TRBJ2-7, with D possibly TRBD1 on 6 matching bases. Trimming shortened V by 7 bases and J by 4 bases, and 15 bases separated the two germline ends. This CDR3 has 13 residues. From germline, CDR1 is SGHKS and CDR2 YYEKEE (reference sequence). The CDR3 sequence: CASHPGTLYEQYF. CDR3 DNA sequence: TGTGCCAGCCACCCCGGGACACTTTACGAGCAGTACTTC.

CDR3 nucleotide sequence: TGTGCCAGTAGTGTGCGACAGGGCACTGAAGCTTTCTTT. As protein: CASSVRQGTEAFF. The rearrangement links TRBV19 to TRBJ1-1; 7 bases line up with TRBD1. The CDR3 runs to 13 residues. The V gene's germline CDR1 is LNHDA and CDR2 SQIVND (reference sequence). With 5 bases clipped from V and 4 bases from J, the junction kept 4 bases outside the gene matches.

The CDR3 sequence: CASSSTGDTQYF. CDR3 DNA: TGTGCCAGCAGCTCGACAGGAGATACGCAGTATTTT. This sequence joins TRBV11-3 and TRBJ2-3, with D perhaps TRBD1 (6 bases). V shed 4 bases and J shed 5 bases, with 7 bases lying between them. Germline CDR1 and CDR2: SGHNT and YENEEA. The CDR3 is 12 amino acids.

This clone turned up a few times. V is TRBV5-1 and J is TRBJ2-3; possible D gene TRBD1, 6 bases. The CDR3 consists of 15 residues. Trimming pared 4 bases from V and 1 base from J, leaving 13 bases between. Germline values: CDR1 SGHRS, CDR2 YFSETQ. Here the CDR3 DNA reads TGCGCCAGCAGCCGCGAGGCAGGGGGCACAGATACGCAGTATTTT. Residues: CASSREAGGTDTQYF.

The chain links TRBV5-1 to TRBJ2-2, with 9 bases fitting TRBD1. Trimming removed 2 bases from V and 7 bases from J; junction bases left unmatched: 6. The CDR3 contains 15 residues. CDR1 is SGHRS and CDR2 is YFSETQ in the germline V gene. The CDR3 protein is CASSLPGQGIGELFF. DNA for the CDR3: TGCGCCAGCAGCTTACCGGGACAGGGTATCGGGGAGCTGTTTTTT.

The V call is TRBV5-6, the J call TRBJ2-1; no firm D call. Trimming removed 0 bases at V and 13 bases at J, with 23 bases between. Germline V gene data show CDR1 as SGHDT and CDR2 as YYEEEE. The CDR3 is 16 amino acids. The CDR3 region is CASSLGALSLRSSQFF. CDR3 sequence (DNA): TGTGCCAGCAGCTTGGGGGCTCTTAGCTTACGTAGCTCACAGTTCTTC.

The V and J genes are TRBV7-9 and TRBJ2-3; D is possibly TRBD2 (6 bases). CDR3 length: 14 amino acids. V was trimmed by 3 bases and J by 3 bases, leaving 10 bases between them. Germline V gives CDR1 SEHNR, CDR2 FQNEAQ (reference sequence). In DNA, the CDR3 is TGTGCCAGCAGCTTGGCGGGGAGTACAGATACGCAGTATTTT. Translating it yields CASSLAGSTDTQYF. Variable domain in full (rest from reference TRBV7-9 and TRBJ2-3): DTGVSQNPRHKITKRGQNVTFRCDPISEHNRLYWYRQTLGQGPEFLTYFQNEAQLEKSRLLSDRFSAERPKGSFSTLEIQRTEQGDSAMYLCASSLAGSTDTQYFGPGTRLTVL.

This clone was counted once. The chain combines TRBV28 with TRBJ2-5; D is uncertain. Between the trimmed V and J ends, which lost 2 bases and 3 bases, there was a span of 10 bases. This CDR3 comprises 14 residues. Germline CDR1 MDHEN, CDR2 SYDVKM. CDR3 protein: CASSLVGLKETQYF. CDR3 DNA sequence: TGTGCCAGCAGTTTAGTCGGTCTAAAAGAGACCCAGTACTTC.

The chain carries TRBV2 and TRBJ1-4; 8 bases are a match to TRBD1. V dropped 4 bases and J dropped 3; count of bases not matched to a gene: 7. The CDR3 consists of 16 residues. Per the germline V gene, CDR1 is SNHLY and CDR2 is FYNNEI. CDR3 sequence reads: CASSADREVANEKLFF. CDR3 DNA: TGTGCCAGCAGTGCGGACAGGGAGGTGGCTAATGAAAAACTGTTTTTT.

This chain joins TRBV18 and TRBJ2-3; D might be TRBD1 (6 bases). Germline-derived CDR1 and CDR2 are KGHSH and LQKENI. With 2 bases removed from V and 3 bases from J, the gap between germline ends came to 6 bases. The CDR3 sequence is 13 residues long. The CDR3 nucleotides are TGTGCCAGCTCACCAGACAGGACAGATACGCAGTATTTT. Translation gives CASSPDRTDTQYF.

This clone has a single count. V usage is TRBV6-1 and J usage is TRBJ2-5; 7 bases align to TRBD2. CDR3 length equals 14 residues. Trimming at V came to 3 bases and at J to 4 bases, leaving 5 bases not matched to a gene. Germline V gene data show CDR1 as MNHNS and CDR2 as SASEGT. The CDR3 coding sequence is TGTGCCAGCAGTGAGGGGGGGGTTGGAGAGACCCAGTACTTC. Protein product: CASSEGGVGETQYF.

The rearrangement joins TRBV7-8 to TRBJ2-7; D is possibly TRBD1 or TRBD2 (5 bases each). Germline V gene sequence: CDR1 SGHVS, CDR2 FQNEAQ. V was trimmed by 5 bases and J by 6 bases, leaving 17 bases between them. The CDR3 sequence is 14 residues long. The DNA for the CDR3 is TGTGCCAGCAGCCCCCTGGGGGTAGAGGTCGAGCAGTACTTC. As protein: CASSPLGVEVEQYF. Full variable domain (missing parts from reference TRBV7-8 and TRBJ2-7): GAGVSQSPRYKVAKRGQDVALRCDPISGHVSLFWYQQALGQGPEFLTYFQNEAQLDKSGLPSDRFFAERPEGSVSTLKIQRTQQEDSAVYLCASSPLGVEVEQYFGPGTRLTVT.

This clone was found once. The chain carries TRBV7-9 and TRBJ2-7; D is undetermined. V lost 9 bases and J lost 0, with 6 bases in between. Germline CDR1 SEHNR, CDR2 FQNEAQ (reference sequence). This CDR3 comprises 11 residues. In nucleotides, the CDR3 is TGTGCCAGTACAAGCTCCTACGAGCAGTACTTC. Protein product: CASTSSYEQYF.